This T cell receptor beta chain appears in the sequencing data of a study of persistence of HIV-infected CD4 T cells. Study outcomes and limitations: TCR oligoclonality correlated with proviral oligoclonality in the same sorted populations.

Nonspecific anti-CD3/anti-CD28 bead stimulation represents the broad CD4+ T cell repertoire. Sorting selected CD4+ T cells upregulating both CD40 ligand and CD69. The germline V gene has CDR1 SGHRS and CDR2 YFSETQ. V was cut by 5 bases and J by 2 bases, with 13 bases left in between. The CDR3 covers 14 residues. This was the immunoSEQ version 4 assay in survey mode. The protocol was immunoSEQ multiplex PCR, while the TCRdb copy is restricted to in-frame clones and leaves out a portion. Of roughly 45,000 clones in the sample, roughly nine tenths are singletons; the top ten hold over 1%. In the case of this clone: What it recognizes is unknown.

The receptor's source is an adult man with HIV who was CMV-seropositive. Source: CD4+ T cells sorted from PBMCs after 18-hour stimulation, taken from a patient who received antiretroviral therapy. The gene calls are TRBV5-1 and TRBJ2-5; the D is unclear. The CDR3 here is CASSVGKRQETQYF. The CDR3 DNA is TGCGCCAGCAGTGTAGGCAAGCGTCAAGAGACCCAGTACTTC. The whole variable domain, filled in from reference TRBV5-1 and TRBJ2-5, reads KAGVTQTPRYLIKTRGQQVTLSCSPISGHRSVSWYQQTPGQGLQFLFEYFSETQRNKGNFPGRFSGRQFSNSRSEMNVSTLELGDSALYLCASSVGKRQETQYFGPGTRLLVL.